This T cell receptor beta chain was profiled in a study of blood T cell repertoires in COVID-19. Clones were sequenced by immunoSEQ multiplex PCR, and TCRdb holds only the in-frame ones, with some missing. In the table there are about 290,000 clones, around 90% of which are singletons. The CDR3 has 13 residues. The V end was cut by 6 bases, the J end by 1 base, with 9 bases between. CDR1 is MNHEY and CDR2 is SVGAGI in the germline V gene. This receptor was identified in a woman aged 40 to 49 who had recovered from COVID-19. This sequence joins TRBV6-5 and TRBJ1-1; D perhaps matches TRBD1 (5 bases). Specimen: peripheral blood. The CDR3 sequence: CASSRGENTEAFF. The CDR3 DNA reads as TGTGCCAGCAGCCGGGGGGAGAACACTGAAGCTTTCTTT.